Each of the 25 T cell receptor beta chains below was sequenced from the same sample in a study of blood T cell repertoires in COVID-19. Repertoires were generated with immunoSEQ multiplex PCR, while TCRdb's copy carries only in-frame clones and drops some. The top ten clones hold 2% to 3% of a sample with roughly 150,000 clones, 75% to 90% of them seen once. What was sequenced was peripheral blood. These receptors were taken from a woman in her 70s with acute or convalescent COVID-19.

The genes are TRBV10-2 and TRBJ2-1; 7 nucleotides match TRBD1. V gave up 9 bases and J gave up 6 bases; unmatched junction bases: 8. Germline V gene sequence: CDR1 WSHSY, CDR2 SAAADI. CDR3 length: 13 amino acids. In DNA, the CDR3 is TGCGCCAGTGAAGGGGGCGCGGGCAATGAGCAGTTCTTC. Its translation is CASEGGAGNEQFF.

This clone was counted a single time. The chain couples TRBV27 to TRBJ1-5; D is unresolved. V was pared by 8 bases and J by 10 bases, with 15 bases between. Germline V gene lookup returns CDR1 MNHEY and CDR2 SMNVEV (reference sequence). The CDR3 has 12 amino acids. DNA of the CDR3: TGTGCCAGCTCGCGGCCCGGGATTCCCCAGCATTTT. This sequence encodes CASSRPGIPQHF.

The chain couples TRBV28 to TRBJ2-7, with 8 bases aligning to TRBD1. Looked up from germline, CDR1 is MDHEN and CDR2 is SYDVKM. The CDR3 extends over 13 amino acids. Trimming removed 2 bases from V and 7 bases from J; junction bases left unmatched: 4. This CDR3 is CASSLAYRGEQYV. The CDR3 nucleotides are TGTGCCAGCAGTTTAGCCTACAGGGGGGAGCAGTACGTC.

The J gene is TRBJ2-3, the V gene TRBV9; D not resolved. V was shortened by 4 bases and J by 2 bases, with 23 bases between the two germline ends. The CDR3 is 18 residues long. Germline V lookup: CDR1 SGDLS, CDR2 YYNGEE. DNA for the CDR3: TGTGCCAGCAGCTCGATGTTTGGGCCCAGTTCGAACACAGATACGCAGTATTTT. This gives the protein CASSSMFGPSSNTDTQYF.

The CDR3 protein is CASSSSRQGANYGYTF. CDR3 nucleotide sequence: TGTGCCAGCAGTTCGTCGAGACAGGGGGCCAACTATGGCTACACCTTC. J is TRBJ1-2 and V is TRBV6-5; 10 nucleotides line up with TRBD1. The CDR3 runs 16 residues. The germline CDR1 and CDR2 sequences are MNHEY and SVGAGI. V shed 4 bases, J shed 2 bases, and the junction held 7 bases outside the gene matches.

The V and J genes are TRBV9 and TRBJ1-4; 9 bases agree with TRBD1. Germline V gene sequence: CDR1 SGDLS, CDR2 YYNGEE. V gave up 4 bases and J gave up 7 bases; unmatched junction bases: 8. The CDR3 covers 15 residues. CDR3 DNA sequence: TGTGCCAGCAGCAGGACGGGACAGGGTATTGAAAAACTGTTTTTT. Its translation: CASSRTGQGIEKLFF.

CDR3 in amino acids: CASSGTGGRYGYTF. DNA for the CDR3: TGTGCCAGCAGTGGGACAGGGGGCCGGTATGGCTACACCTTC. The chain recombines TRBV2 with TRBJ1-2; 11 nucleotides line up with TRBD1. The CDR3 is 14 residues long. Trimming at V came to 4 bases and at J to 5 bases, leaving 3 bases not matched to a gene. Germline V CDR1 and CDR2: SNHLY, FYNNEI. Full variable domain (remainder filled in from reference TRBV2 and TRBJ1-2): EPEVTQTPSHQVTQMGQEVILRCVPISNHLYFYWYRQILGQKVEFLVSFYNNEISEKSEIFDDQFSVERPDGSNFTLKIRSTKLEDSAMYFCASSGTGGRYGYTFGSGTRLTVV.

This rearrangement joins TRBV4-2 to TRBJ2-3; TRBD2 matches at 9 bases. The CDR3 runs to 16 residues. The germline V gene encodes CDR1 LGHNA and CDR2 YNFKEQ. Unmatched junction bases numbered 2, after V lost 1 base and J lost 0 bases. The CDR3 nucleotides read TGTGCCAGCAGCCAAGGGGCGGGGGGGAGCACAGATACGCAGTATTTT. This codes for CASSQGAGGSTDTQYF.

The chain combines TRBV3-1 (or the pseudogene TRBV3-2) with TRBJ1-1; D may be TRBD1 (5 bases). V was clipped by 0 bases and J by 2 bases, with 10 bases between them. CDR1 is LGHDT, CDR2 YNNKEL, per germline (reference sequence). The CDR3 spans 15 residues. The CDR3 sequence: CASSQDRGLNTEAFF. For the CDR3, the DNA is TGTGCCAGCAGCCAAGATAGGGGTTTAAACACTGAAGCTTTCTTT.

This chain uses TRBV7-6 with TRBJ2-7; TRBD2 is a possible D gene (7 bases). Trimming left V 5 bases short and J 6 bases short, with 20 bases between. The CDR3 has 15 amino acids. Germline V CDR1 and CDR2: SGHVS, FNYEAQ. CDR3 nucleotide sequence: TGTGCCAGCAGCACCGCGGGGGCGAATCTGGGCGAGCAGTACTTC. Translation: CASSTAGANLGEQYF.

This chain joins TRBV6-5 and TRBJ2-2; no clear D gene. V lost 0 bases and J lost 6, with 11 bases in between. The CDR3 loop spans 15 amino acids. Germline V lookup: CDR1 MNHEY, CDR2 SVGAGI. The CDR3 loop reads CASSYSQSFPGELFF. CDR3 nucleotide sequence: TGTGCCAGCAGTTACTCACAGTCCTTTCCCGGGGAGCTGTTTTTT.

This clone was detected only once. The J gene is TRBJ2-5, the V gene TRBV7-2; the D gene is possibly TRBD2 (7 bases). CDR1 and CDR2 (germline): SGHTA, FQGNSA. The CDR3 consists of 15 residues. Trimming pared 4 bases from V and 4 bases from J, leaving 16 bases between. CDR3 sequence (DNA): TGTGCCAGCAGCTCGCGGGGGCCACTAAGAGAGACCCAGTACTTC. Protein product: CASSSRGPLRETQYF.

V gene TRBV5-1 combines with J gene TRBJ2-5; maybe TRBD2 (5 bases). Between the trimmed V and J ends, which lost 0 bases and 1 base, there was a span of 7 bases. This CDR3 comprises 14 residues. From germline, CDR1 is SGHRS and CDR2 YFSETQ. DNA for the CDR3: TGCGCCAGCAGCTTGGCCGGGATCCAAGAGACCCAGTACTTC. It encodes CASSLAGIQETQYF.

This clone was detected only once. The chain couples TRBV27 to TRBJ1-1; D is ambiguous. Germline V gives CDR1 MNHEY, CDR2 SMNVEV (reference sequence). V lost 4 bases to trimming and J lost 4 bases, with 16 bases between them. CDR3 size: 15 residues. The DNA of the CDR3 is TGTGCCAGCAGTTGGGCCCCGGGAGGGCCCACTGAAGCTTTCTTT. Translated: CASSWAPGGPTEAFF.

The chain carries TRBV9 and TRBJ2-3; the match to TRBD2 covers 10 bases. The CDR3 has 15 residues. CDR1 and CDR2 from the germline V gene are SGDLS and YYNGEE. The V gene end was trimmed by 0 bases and the J gene end by 4 bases; junction bases not matched to a gene: 2. CDR3 loop: CASSVGGTSADTQYF. The CDR3 DNA is TGTGCCAGCAGCGTAGGAGGGACTAGCGCAGATACGCAGTATTTT. Combining the CDR3 with reference TRBV9 and TRBJ2-3 gives the whole variable domain DSGVTQTPKHLITATGQRVTLRCSPRSGDLSVYWYQQSLDQGLQFLIQYYNGEERAKGNILERFSAQQFPDLHSELNLSSLELGDSALYFCASSVGGTSADTQYFGPGTRLTVL.

The rearrangement links TRBV24-1 to TRBJ2-3; 7 bases agree with TRBD1. Unmatched junction bases numbered 6, after V lost 4 bases and J lost 9 bases. Per the germline V gene, CDR1 is KGHDR and CDR2 is SFDVKD. The CDR3 consists of 13 residues. The DNA for the CDR3 is TGTGCCACCAGTGACCCCAACAGGGGAACGCAGTATTTT. It specifies CATSDPNRGTQYF.

V usage is TRBV11-2 and J usage is TRBJ2-2; TRBD1 is a possible D gene (6 bases). V lost 5 bases to trimming and J lost 7 bases, with 17 bases between them. Germline V CDR1 and CDR2: SGHAT, FQNNGV. This CDR3 spans 15 amino acids. CDR3: CASSSFQGKGGELFF. The CDR3, as DNA: TGTGCCAGCAGCAGTTTTCAGGGGAAAGGCGGGGAGCTGTTTTTT.

The V gene is TRBV9, the J gene TRBJ2-6; D is unclear. This CDR3 spans 15 amino acids. Between the trimmed V and J ends, which lost 0 bases and 4 bases, there was a span of 8 bases. The germline V gene encodes CDR1 SGDLS and CDR2 YYNGEE. This CDR3 is CASSVVRQGANVLTF. The CDR3 DNA sequence: TGTGCCAGCAGCGTAGTGAGGCAAGGGGCCAACGTCCTGACTTTC.

This sequence joins TRBV19 and TRBJ2-7; 8 positions match TRBD2. CDR1 is LNHDA and CDR2 is SQIVND in the germline V gene (reference sequence). After removal of 1 base from V and 4 bases from J, the junction contained 9 bases not matched to a gene. The CDR3 has 16 residues. CDR3 region: CASSIAGTRRVYEQYF. CDR3 nucleotides: TGTGCCAGTAGTATAGCCGGGACTAGGAGAGTTTACGAGCAGTACTTC.

The gene calls are TRBV3-1 (or the pseudogene TRBV3-2) and TRBJ2-1; 11 nucleotides line up with TRBD2. CDR3 size: 17 residues. From germline, CDR1 is LGHDT and CDR2 YNNKEL (reference sequence). Trimming took 2 bases from V and 6 from J; bases not matched to a gene: 9. CDR3 amino acids: CASSQSDSGGARNEQFF. DNA for the CDR3: TGTGCCAGCAGCCAATCCGATAGCGGGGGGGCTCGCAATGAGCAGTTCTTC.

The rearrangement links TRBV7-2 to TRBJ1-1, with 8 bases fitting TRBD1. Germline CDR1 and CDR2: SGHTA and FQGNSA. With V trimmed by 1 base and J by 5 bases, 9 bases remained unmatched. CDR3 size: 16 residues. The CDR3 region is CASSLEGQGARTEAFF. For the CDR3, the DNA is TGTGCCAGCAGCTTAGAGGGGCAGGGGGCACGGACTGAAGCTTTCTTT.

The table lists this clone with a count of one. V gene TRBV19 combines with J gene TRBJ2-6; 8 bases align to TRBD1. The CDR3 has 17 residues. J lost 0 bases, V lost 8 bases, and 9 bases had no gene match. Germline V gene sequence: CDR1 LNHDA, CDR2 SQIVND (reference sequence). CDR3 sequence reads: CASAPGTGSSGANVLTF. In DNA, the CDR3 is TGTGCCAGTGCCCCCGGGACAGGTAGCTCTGGGGCCAACGTCCTGACTTTC. The full variable domain, in which reference TRBV19 and TRBJ2-6 provide the parts outside the CDR3, is DGGITQSPKYLFRKEGQNVTLSCEQNLNHDAMYWYRQDPGQGLRLIYYSQIVNDFQKGDIAEGYSVSREKKESFPLTVTSAQKNPTAFYLCASAPGTGSSGANVLTFGAGSRLTVL.

The rearrangement uses TRBV4-2 and TRBJ1-4, with TRBD1 matching over 8 bases. The germline V gene encodes CDR1 LGHNA and CDR2 YNFKEQ. Trimming cost V 4 bases and J 8 bases; bases outside gene matches: 6. This CDR3 has 14 amino acids. CDR3 nucleotides: TGTGCCAGCAGCCGCCGGGACAGGACAGAAAAACTGTTTTTT. It codes for CASSRRDRTEKLFF.

The chain carries TRBV9 and TRBJ1-2, with D maybe TRBD1 (5 bases). The CDR3 loop spans 15 amino acids. V was pared by 3 bases and J by 6 bases, with 18 bases between. Looked up from germline, CDR1 is SGDLS and CDR2 is YYNGEE. CDR3 coding DNA: TGTGCCAGCAGCGATTCGAGCAGGGTTTTGCATGGCTACACCTTC. Encoded protein: CASSDSSRVLHGYTF.

The table lists this clone with a few counts. The chain has TRBV29-1 and TRBJ1-5; no clear D. Germline V gives CDR1 SQVTM, CDR2 ANQGSEA. This CDR3 has 12 residues. The V end lost 4 bases, the J end lost 8 bases, and 12 bases lay between the germline ends. This chain's CDR3 is CSVGDGWEPQHF. The CDR3 DNA follows: TGCAGCGTTGGCGACGGGTGGGAGCCCCAGCATTTT.